Included here is one TCR beta chain sequence, with context. Its matching antigen is unknown. The source of the sample is a study of T cells in narcolepsy. Turning to the study itself: Healthy controls were enrolled alongside patients with narcolepsy type 1 or type 2. Whole-study results and caveats: In some patient and control memory CD4+ samples, autoreactive clones were absent. Comparing one patient's CSF and blood CD4+ clonotypes highlighted HCRT- and TRIB2-specific autoreactive clonotypes.

TCRdb's table, derived via immunoSEQ multiplex PCR, lists solely in-frame clones and lacks some. The sample contains tens of thousands of clones, approximately 90% of which appear only once. Germline lookup yields CDR1 LNHDA and CDR2 SQIVND (reference sequence). This CDR3 is 12 amino acids long. V was pared by 4 bases and J by 6 bases, with 8 bases between. The receptor's source is a human donor with narcolepsy. The chain combines TRBV19 with TRBJ2-3; D gene unclear. Sequenced input: CD45RA- memory CD4+ T cells from PBMCs. CDR3 residues: CASSSRSDTQYF. DNA for the CDR3: TGTGCCAGTAGTAGCCGCAGCGATACGCAGTATTTT.